These 29 T cell receptor beta chains originate from one sample sequenced in a study of T cells after yellow fever vaccination. TCRdb reanalysed the 5' RACE reads using MiXCR and keeps one entry per CDR3 protein. The table lists around 300,000 distinct CDR3 sequences, 3.5% to 4.5% of them singletons. The specimen was PBMCs, collected 15 days after the yellow fever booster vaccination. The receptors derive from a man between 18 and 29 years old who received the YFV17D yellow fever vaccine.

This chain uses TRBV12-3 or TRBV12-4 with TRBJ1-2, with 9 bases aligning to TRBD1. V lost 6 bases, J lost 3 bases, and 5 bases stayed unmatched. CDR3 length: 14 amino acids. CDR3 residues: CASSDRDRDYGYTF. The CDR3 DNA sequence: TGTGCCAGCAGCGACCGGGACAGGGACTATGGCTACACCTTC.

This clonotype was counted only a few times. This chain uses TRBV10-3 with TRBJ2-7; weak D call: TRBD2 (6 bases). Trimming removed 6 bases at V and 7 bases at J, with 13 bases between. Germline CDR1 and CDR2: ENHRY and SYGVKD. This CDR3 region has 12 residues. In DNA form, the CDR3 reads TGTGCCATCAGAGACAAGGCGGGGGAGCAGTACTTC. Translating gives CAIRDKAGEQYF.

This clonotype was seen ten or more times. The CDR3 is CASSELWQNTGELFF. The DNA of the CDR3 is TGTGCCAGCAGTGAATTGTGGCAGAACACCGGGGAGCTGTTTTTT. The chain joins TRBV25-1 to TRBJ2-2, with D uncertain. V lost 1 base, J lost 1 base, and 7 bases lay in between. The CDR3 length is 15 residues. In germline, CDR1 is MGHDK, CDR2 SYGVNS.

This clonotype was recorded a few times. The V gene is TRBV3-1, the J gene TRBJ1-6; unclear D gene. In germline, CDR1 is LGHDT, CDR2 YNNKEL (reference sequence). V shed 0 bases and J shed 12 bases, with 6 bases lying between them. This CDR3 comprises 12 residues. In DNA form, the CDR3 reads TGTGCCAGCAGCCAAGATAAAGGACCCCTCCACTTT. Translating it yields CASSQDKGPLHF.

The chain carries TRBV6-6 and TRBJ2-5; TRBD2 aligns across 11 bases. This CDR3 has 15 amino acids. Per germline, CDR1 MNHNY and CDR2 SVGAGI (reference sequence). After removal of 6 bases from V and 5 bases from J, the junction contained 8 bases not matched to a gene. The CDR3 DNA sequence: TGTGCCAGCAGCCTCCCTAGCGGGGGGCGGGAGACCCAGTACTTC. This codes for CASSLPSGGRETQYF.

In this sample, this clonotype turned up a few times. The chain combines TRBV18 with TRBJ2-5; 10 bases align to TRBD1. Germline CDR1 and CDR2: KGHSH and LQKENI. The V segment lost 3 bases and the J segment 2 bases; nucleotides outside the gene matches: 9. This CDR3 region has 17 residues. The CDR3 nucleotides are TGTGCCAGCTCACCCGTCCGGGACAGGGGAGGGCAAGAGACCCAGTACTTC. Its protein product is CASSPVRDRGGQETQYF.

The chain couples TRBV18 to TRBJ2-3, with D possibly being TRBD2 (5 bases). Germline V gene sequence: CDR1 KGHSH, CDR2 LQKENI. The CDR3 length is 13 residues. The V end was cut by 3 bases, the J end by 6 bases, with 10 bases between. CDR3 amino acids: CASSPPSRDTQYF. The CDR3 region has the DNA TGTGCCAGCTCACCTCCTAGCAGGGATACGCAGTATTTT. The full variable domain, its missing parts supplied by reference TRBV18 and TRBJ2-3, is NAGVMQNPRHLVRRRGQEARLRCSPMKGHSHVYWYRQLPEEGLKFMVYLQKENIIDESGMPKERFSAEFPKEGPSILRIQQVVRGDSAAYFCASSPPSRDTQYFGPGTRLTVL.

This chain connects TRBV5-6 to TRBJ2-7, with a tentative D call TRBD1 (6 bases). Germline loops: CDR1 SGHDT, CDR2 YYEEEE. V was trimmed by 5 bases and J by 2 bases, leaving 23 bases between them. The CDR3 is 17 residues long. CDR3 DNA sequence: TGTGCCAGCAGTCCGGGGTTGAGCCGGGACACTGCCTACGAGCAGTACGTC. As protein: CASSPGLSRDTAYEQYV.

The chain employs TRBV7-9 and TRBJ2-1, with 7 bases fitting TRBD1. The CDR3 consists of 15 residues. Trimming cost V 5 bases and J 6 bases; bases outside gene matches: 10. The germline V gene has CDR1 SEHNR and CDR2 FQNEAQ (reference sequence). DNA for the CDR3: TGTGCCAGCAGCAACAGGGGCCTGGGAACCAATGAGCAGTTCTTC. It codes for CASSNRGLGTNEQFF.

The sample holds many counts of this clonotype. This chain uses TRBV7-2 with TRBJ1-3; D unresolved. The CDR3 is 18 amino acids. The V end lost 5 bases, the J end lost 0 bases, and 20 bases lay between the germline ends. Germline V gene lookup returns CDR1 SGHTA and CDR2 FQGNSA. For the CDR3, the DNA is TGTGCCAGCAGCCGGGCCCTAGCGTCGCCGTCCTCTGGAAACACCATATATTTT. It specifies CASSRALASPSSGNTIYF.

This clonotype was detected ten times or more. The chain couples TRBV12-3 or TRBV12-4 to TRBJ1-1; D call uncertain. V was cut by 3 bases and J by 1 base, with 6 bases left in between. This CDR3 region has 13 residues. The CDR3 nucleotides read TGTGCCAGCAGTTTTTTACCGAACACTGAAGCTTTCTTT. Its protein product is CASSFLPNTEAFF.

This clonotype was observed a few times. The chain combines TRBV12-5 with TRBJ1-5; weak D call: TRBD1 (5 bases). The CDR3 loop spans 15 amino acids. Trimming left V 4 bases short and J 6 bases short, with 16 bases between. Germline V gives CDR1 LGHNT, CDR2 FRNRAP. The CDR3 sequence is CASGYFSGIPQPQHF. As DNA, the CDR3 is TGTGCTAGTGGTTACTTTTCAGGGATCCCTCAGCCCCAGCATTTT. The full variable domain, in which reference TRBV12-5 and TRBJ1-5 provide the parts outside the CDR3, is DARVTQTPRHKVTEMGQEVTMRCQPILGHNTVFWYRQTMMQGLELLAYFRNRAPLDDSGMPKDRFSAEMPDATLATLKIQPSEPRDSAVYFCASGYFSGIPQPQHFGDGTRLSIL.

This clonotype was counted a few times. The gene calls are TRBV9 and TRBJ2-1, with 8 bases lining up with TRBD2. J lost 7 bases, V lost 0 bases, and 9 bases had no gene match. Germline V gene data show CDR1 as SGDLS and CDR2 as YYNGEE. This CDR3 contains 16 residues. CDR3 amino acids: CASSVAGGPSINEQFF. CDR3 in DNA: TGTGCCAGCAGCGTAGCGGGGGGGCCGTCGATAAATGAGCAGTTCTTC.

This clonotype was seen a few times. This chain joins TRBV11-2 and TRBJ2-7, with D uncertain. This CDR3 region has 14 residues. CDR1 and CDR2 (germline): SGHAT, FQNNGV. Trimming stripped 1 base from V and 2 bases from J, with 9 bases between. The chain's CDR3 is CASSLGTQAYEQYF. CDR3 DNA: TGTGCCAGCAGCTTAGGCACGCAGGCCTACGAGCAGTACTTC.

The chain recombines TRBV7-2 with TRBJ2-7; the D call may be TRBD1 or TRBD2 (6 bases each). The CDR3 contains 13 residues. CDR1 is SGHTA and CDR2 is FQGNSA in the germline V gene. V was clipped by 6 bases and J by 4 bases, with 13 bases between them. The CDR3, as DNA: TGTGCCAGCAGGCCGGGGGCAACTTACGAGCAGTACTTC. Protein product: CASRPGATYEQYF.

This clonotype was recorded many times. This chain links TRBV7-2 with TRBJ2-1; TRBD2 aligns across 10 bases. This CDR3 region has 14 residues. Trimming removed 2 bases from V and 6 bases from J; junction bases left unmatched: 1. The germline gives CDR1 SGHTA, CDR2 FQGNSA. The CDR3 loop is CASSLWTSGNEQFF. CDR3 coding DNA: TGTGCCAGCAGCTTATGGACTAGCGGCAATGAGCAGTTCTTC.

Only a few counts were recorded for this clonotype. The chain uses TRBV24-1 and TRBJ2-2; 9 bases agree with TRBD2. This CDR3 spans 14 amino acids. Germline CDR1 and CDR2: KGHDR and SFDVKD. Trimming took 7 bases from V and 2 from J; bases not matched to a gene: 1. The CDR3 DNA reads as TGTGCCACCAGAGCGGGGGGAAACACCGGGGAGCTGTTTTTT. This codes for CATRAGGNTGELFF.

This clonotype was recorded at least ten times. The genes are TRBV29-1 and TRBJ2-5; tentative D call: TRBD2 (5 bases). CDR3 length equals 14 residues. Trimming removed 0 bases from V and 2 bases from J, with 10 bases in between. The germline V gene has CDR1 SQVTM and CDR2 ANQGSEA. The CDR3 here is CSVEDTGKQETQYF. The CDR3 region has the DNA TGCAGCGTTGAAGATACCGGGAAGCAAGAGACCCAGTACTTC. Drawing the rest from reference TRBV29-1 and TRBJ2-5, the complete variable domain is SAVISQKPSRDICQRGTSLTIQCQVDSQVTMMFWYRQQPGQSLTLIATANQGSEATYESGFVIDKFPISRPNLTFSTLTVSNMSPEDSSIYLCSVEDTGKQETQYFGPGTRLLVL.

This clonotype has a count of ten or more. The chain joins TRBV7-2 to TRBJ2-1, with 9 bases identical to TRBD2. Germline loops: CDR1 SGHTA, CDR2 FQGNSA. This CDR3 contains 17 residues. J lost 3 bases, V lost 7 bases, and 13 bases had no gene match. CDR3 coding DNA: TGTGCCAGCACCATAGGACGAGCGGGGGGATTCTACAATGAGCAGTTCTTC. Translated, it gives CASTIGRAGGFYNEQFF.

This clonotype was seen more than once but under ten times. The V gene is TRBV4-1, the J gene TRBJ1-1; D is perhaps TRBD1 (6 bases). V lost 3 bases, J lost 1 base, and 6 bases lay in between. This CDR3 has 13 amino acids. CDR1 is MGHRA, CDR2 YSYEKL, per germline. The chain's CDR3 is CASSQTGNTEAFF. CDR3 DNA: TGCGCCAGCAGCCAGACAGGGAACACTGAAGCTTTCTTT.

V usage is TRBV12-3 or TRBV12-4 and J usage is TRBJ2-1; no clear D gene. The CDR3 runs to 14 residues. V lost 5 bases and J lost 3, with 11 bases in between. The CDR3 sequence: CASSPSDHYNEQFF. Here the CDR3 DNA reads TGTGCCAGCAGTCCCAGCGACCACTACAATGAGCAGTTCTTC.

This clonotype occurred many times. The chain combines TRBV20-1 with TRBJ1-1; D not certain. Trimming cost V 1 base and J 0 bases, with 6 bases left between them. Germline loops: CDR1 DFQATT, CDR2 SNEGSKA (reference sequence). The CDR3 extends over 13 amino acids. The CDR3, as DNA: TGCAGTGCTAGAGTATGGGTGAACACTGAAGCTTTCTTT. This sequence encodes CSARVWVNTEAFF.

This clonotype was seen at least ten times. The chain couples TRBV4-2 to TRBJ2-5, with TRBD1 matching over 10 bases. The CDR3 is 17 amino acids. V was pared by 1 base and J by 5 bases, with 10 bases of the junction left unmatched. From germline, CDR1 is LGHNA and CDR2 YNFKEQ. The CDR3: CASSQVTGQGISETQYF. The CDR3 nucleotides read TGTGCCAGCAGCCAAGTAACGGGACAGGGGATTTCGGAGACCCAGTACTTC.

The sample holds a few counts of this clonotype. The chain combines TRBV7-2 with TRBJ2-7; D ambiguous. The CDR3 runs to 14 residues. The ends were cut back, 4 bases at V and 6 bases at J, with 16 bases in the middle. The germline V gene has CDR1 SGHTA and CDR2 FQGNSA. As DNA, the CDR3 is TGTGCCAGCAGCTGGAGACCGGATGCCGCCGAGCAGTACTTC. Amino acid sequence: CASSWRPDAAEQYF. Looking up the rest from reference TRBV7-2 and TRBJ2-7 gives the full variable domain: GAGVSQSPSNKVTEKGKDVELRCDPISGHTALYWYRQSLGQGLEFLIYFQGNSAPDKSGLPSDRFSAERTGGSVSTLTIQRTQQEDSAVYLCASSWRPDAAEQYFGPGTRLTVT.

The sample holds many counts of this clonotype. The chain uses TRBV20-1 and TRBJ1-1; tentative D call: TRBD1 (6 bases). This CDR3 is 12 amino acids long. Per the germline V gene, CDR1 is DFQATT and CDR2 is SNEGSKA (reference sequence). In nucleotides, the CDR3 is TGCAGATGGGGGCGACGATTGACTGAAGCTTTCTTT. Protein sequence: CRWGRRLTEAFF.

The V gene is TRBV10-3, the J gene TRBJ2-1; 9 nucleotides agree with TRBD1. The CDR3 has 16 amino acids. Unmatched junction bases numbered 10, after V lost 5 bases and J lost 5 bases. Germline CDR1 is ENHRY and CDR2 is SYGVKD. CDR3 sequence: CAISSGTGQYHNEQFF. The CDR3 nucleotides read TGTGCCATCAGTTCCGGGACAGGGCAGTACCACAATGAGCAGTTCTTC.

This clonotype has at least ten counts. V and J are TRBV25-1 and TRBJ2-7; D gene uncertain. The length of the CDR3 is 13 residues. CDR1 and CDR2 (germline): MGHDK, SYGVNS. With 3 bases removed from V and 0 bases from J, the gap between germline ends came to 6 bases. DNA of the CDR3: TGTGCCAGCAGTGACGAGATCTCCTACGAGCAGTACTTC. As protein: CASSDEISYEQYF.

The rearrangement joins TRBV19 to TRBJ2-7; D gene unclear. The CDR3 runs 12 residues. Germline CDR1 reads LNHDA; CDR2 reads SQIVND (reference sequence). V was trimmed by 7 bases and J by 2 bases, leaving 9 bases between them. The CDR3, as DNA: TGTGCCAGTACCGACGACACCTACGAGCAGTACTTC. Translation gives CASTDDTYEQYF.

The rearrangement links TRBV7-2 to TRBJ2-1; D is ambiguous. Germline V gene sequence: CDR1 SGHTA, CDR2 FQGNSA. Deletions cut 1 base from V and 7 bases from J, with 8 bases between. CDR3 length: 13 residues. CDR3 sequence reads: CASSLGLLNEQFF. CDR3 DNA: TGTGCCAGCAGCTTAGGGCTCCTTAATGAGCAGTTCTTC.